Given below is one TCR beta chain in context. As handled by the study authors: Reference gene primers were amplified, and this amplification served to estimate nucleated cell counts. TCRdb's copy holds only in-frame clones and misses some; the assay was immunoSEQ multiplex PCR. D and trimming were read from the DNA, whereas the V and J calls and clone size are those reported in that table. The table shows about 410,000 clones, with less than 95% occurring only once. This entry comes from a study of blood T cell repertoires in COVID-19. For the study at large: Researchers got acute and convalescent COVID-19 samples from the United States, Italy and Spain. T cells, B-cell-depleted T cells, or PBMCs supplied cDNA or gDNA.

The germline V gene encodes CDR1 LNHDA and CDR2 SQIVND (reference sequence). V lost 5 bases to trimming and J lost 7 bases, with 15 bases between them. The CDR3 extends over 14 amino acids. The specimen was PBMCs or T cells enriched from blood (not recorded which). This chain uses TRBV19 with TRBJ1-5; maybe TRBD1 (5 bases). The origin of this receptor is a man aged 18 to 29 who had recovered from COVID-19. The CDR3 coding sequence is TGTGCCAGTAGTCTCCGGGGCGGGGTCCAGCCCCAGCATTTT. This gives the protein CASSLRGGVQPQHF.